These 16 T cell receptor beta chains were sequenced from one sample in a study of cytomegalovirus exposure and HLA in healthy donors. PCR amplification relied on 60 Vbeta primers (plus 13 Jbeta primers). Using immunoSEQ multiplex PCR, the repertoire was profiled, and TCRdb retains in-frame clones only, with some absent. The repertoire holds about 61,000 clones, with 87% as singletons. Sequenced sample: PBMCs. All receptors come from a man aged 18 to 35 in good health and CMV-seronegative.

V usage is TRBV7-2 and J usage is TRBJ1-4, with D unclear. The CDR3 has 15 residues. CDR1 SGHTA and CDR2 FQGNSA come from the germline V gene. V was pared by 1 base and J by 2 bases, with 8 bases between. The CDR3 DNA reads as TGTGCCAGCAGCTTAGGGCGAGCGACTAATGAAAAACTGTTTTTT. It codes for CASSLGRATNEKLFF.

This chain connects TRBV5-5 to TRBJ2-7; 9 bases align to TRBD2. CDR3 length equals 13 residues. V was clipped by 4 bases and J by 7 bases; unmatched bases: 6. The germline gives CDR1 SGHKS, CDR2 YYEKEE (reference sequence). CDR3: CASSRGGAWEQYF. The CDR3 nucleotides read TGTGCCAGCAGCCGCGGGGGGGCCTGGGAGCAGTACTTC.

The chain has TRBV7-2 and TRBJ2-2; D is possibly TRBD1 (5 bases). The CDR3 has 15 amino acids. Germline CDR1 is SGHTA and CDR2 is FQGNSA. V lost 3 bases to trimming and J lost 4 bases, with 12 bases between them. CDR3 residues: CASSFDSSFTGELFF. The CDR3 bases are TGTGCCAGCAGCTTCGACAGCAGTTTCACCGGGGAGCTGTTTTTT.

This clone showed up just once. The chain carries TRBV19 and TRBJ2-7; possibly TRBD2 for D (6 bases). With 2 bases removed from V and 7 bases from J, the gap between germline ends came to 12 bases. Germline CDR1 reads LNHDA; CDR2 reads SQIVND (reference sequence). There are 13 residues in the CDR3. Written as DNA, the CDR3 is TGTGCCAGTAGTATACGAGCGGGTGAGGAGCAGTACTTC. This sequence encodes CASSIRAGEEQYF.

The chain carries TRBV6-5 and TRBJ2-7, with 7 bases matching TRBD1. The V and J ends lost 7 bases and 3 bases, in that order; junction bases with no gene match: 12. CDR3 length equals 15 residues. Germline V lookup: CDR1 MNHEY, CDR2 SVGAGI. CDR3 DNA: TGTGCCAGCACCCCTTTCTCGGGACAGAACTACGAGCAGTACTTC. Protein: CASTPFSGQNYEQYF.

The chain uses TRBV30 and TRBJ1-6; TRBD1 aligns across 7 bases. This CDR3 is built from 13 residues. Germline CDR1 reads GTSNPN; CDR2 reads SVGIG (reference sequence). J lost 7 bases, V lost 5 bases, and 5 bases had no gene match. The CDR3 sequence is CAWAGTANSPLHF. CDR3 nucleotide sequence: TGTGCCTGGGCCGGGACAGCAAATTCACCCCTCCACTTT.

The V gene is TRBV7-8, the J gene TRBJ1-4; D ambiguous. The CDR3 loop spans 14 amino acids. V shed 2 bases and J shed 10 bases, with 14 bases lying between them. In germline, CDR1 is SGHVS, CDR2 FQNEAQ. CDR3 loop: CASSLNSNSGKLFF. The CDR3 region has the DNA TGTGCCAGCAGCTTAAACTCCAACTCCGGAAAACTGTTTTTT.

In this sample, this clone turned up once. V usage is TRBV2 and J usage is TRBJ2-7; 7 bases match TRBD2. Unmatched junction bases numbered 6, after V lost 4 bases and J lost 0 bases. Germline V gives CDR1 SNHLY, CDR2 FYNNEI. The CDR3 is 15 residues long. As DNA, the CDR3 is TGTGCCAGCAGTGTCACTAGCGCCAGCTCCTACGAGCAGTACTTC. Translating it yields CASSVTSASSYEQYF.

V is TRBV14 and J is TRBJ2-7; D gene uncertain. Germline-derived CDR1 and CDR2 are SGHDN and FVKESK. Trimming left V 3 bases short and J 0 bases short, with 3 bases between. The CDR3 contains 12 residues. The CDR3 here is CASSQSSYEQYF. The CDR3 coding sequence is TGTGCCAGCAGCCAGAGCTCCTACGAGCAGTACTTC.

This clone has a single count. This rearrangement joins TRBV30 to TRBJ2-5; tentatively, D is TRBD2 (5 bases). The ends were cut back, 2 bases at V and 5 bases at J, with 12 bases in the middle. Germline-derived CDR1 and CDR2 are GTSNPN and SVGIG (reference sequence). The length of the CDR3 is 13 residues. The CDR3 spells CAWSPPSTETQYF. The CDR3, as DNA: TGTGCCTGGAGTCCCCCTAGCACGGAGACCCAGTACTTC.

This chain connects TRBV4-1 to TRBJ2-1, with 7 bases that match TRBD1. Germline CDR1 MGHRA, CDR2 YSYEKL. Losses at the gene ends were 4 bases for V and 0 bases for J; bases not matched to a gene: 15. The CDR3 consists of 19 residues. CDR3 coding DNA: TGCGCCAGCAGCCCGGCCGGAGCATCAGGGGGAATCTCCTACAATGAGCAGTTCTTC. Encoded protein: CASSPAGASGGISYNEQFF.

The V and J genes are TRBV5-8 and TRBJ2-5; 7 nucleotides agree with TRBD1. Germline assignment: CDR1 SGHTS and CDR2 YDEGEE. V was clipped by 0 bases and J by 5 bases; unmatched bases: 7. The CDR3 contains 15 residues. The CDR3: CASSLGTGSDETQYF. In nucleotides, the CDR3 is TGTGCCAGCAGCTTGGGGACAGGATCGGACGAGACCCAGTACTTC.

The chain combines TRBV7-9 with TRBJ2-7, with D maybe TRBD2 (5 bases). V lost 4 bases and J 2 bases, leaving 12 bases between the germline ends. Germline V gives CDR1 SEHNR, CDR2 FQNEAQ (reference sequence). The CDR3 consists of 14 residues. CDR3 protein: CASSSTGNTYEQYF. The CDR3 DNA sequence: TGTGCCAGCAGCTCTACGGGGAACACCTACGAGCAGTACTTC.

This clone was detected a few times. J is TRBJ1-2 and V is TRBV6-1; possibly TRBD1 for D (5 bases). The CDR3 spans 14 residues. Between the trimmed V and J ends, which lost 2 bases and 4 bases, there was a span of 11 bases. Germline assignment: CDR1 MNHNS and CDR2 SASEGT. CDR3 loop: CASSESPGFYGYTF. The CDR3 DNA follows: TGTGCCAGCAGTGAATCACCAGGGTTCTATGGCTACACCTTC.

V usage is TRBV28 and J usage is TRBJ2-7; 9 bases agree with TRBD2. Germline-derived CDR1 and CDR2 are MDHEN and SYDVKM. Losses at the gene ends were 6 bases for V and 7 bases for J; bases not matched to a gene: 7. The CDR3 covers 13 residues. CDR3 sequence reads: CASRTGLAIEQYF. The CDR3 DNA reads TGTGCCAGCAGAACAGGACTAGCGATTGAGCAGTACTTC.

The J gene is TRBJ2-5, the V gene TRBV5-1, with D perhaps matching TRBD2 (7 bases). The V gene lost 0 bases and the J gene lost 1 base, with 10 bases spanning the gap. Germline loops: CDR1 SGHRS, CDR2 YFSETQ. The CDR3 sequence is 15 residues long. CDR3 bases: TGCGCCAGCAGCTTGGTGGGGGGGGCCCAAGAGACCCAGTACTTC. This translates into CASSLVGGAQETQYF. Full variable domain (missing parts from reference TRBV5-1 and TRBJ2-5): KAGVTQTPRYLIKTRGQQVTLSCSPISGHRSVSWYQQTPGQGLQFLFEYFSETQRNKGNFPGRFSGRQFSNSRSEMNVSTLELGDSALYLCASSLVGGAQETQYFGPGTRLLVL.